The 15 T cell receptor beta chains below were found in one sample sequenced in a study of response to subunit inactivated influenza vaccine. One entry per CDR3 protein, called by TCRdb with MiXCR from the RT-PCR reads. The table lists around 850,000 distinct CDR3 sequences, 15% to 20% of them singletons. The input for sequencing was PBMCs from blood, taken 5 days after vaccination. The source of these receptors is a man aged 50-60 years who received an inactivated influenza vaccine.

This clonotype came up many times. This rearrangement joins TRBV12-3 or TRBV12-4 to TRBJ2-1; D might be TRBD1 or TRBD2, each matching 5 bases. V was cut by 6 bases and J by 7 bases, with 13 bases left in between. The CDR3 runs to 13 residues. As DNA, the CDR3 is TGTGCCAGCAGCTCGGGGCTTGTTAATGAGCAGTTCTTC. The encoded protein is CASSSGLVNEQFF.

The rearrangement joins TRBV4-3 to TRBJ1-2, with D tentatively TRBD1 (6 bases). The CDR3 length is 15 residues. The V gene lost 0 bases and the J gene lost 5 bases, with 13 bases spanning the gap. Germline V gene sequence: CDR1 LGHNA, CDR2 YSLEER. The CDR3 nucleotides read TGCGCCAGCAGCCAAGATAACCAGGGGTATTATGGCTACACCTTC. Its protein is CASSQDNQGYYGYTF.

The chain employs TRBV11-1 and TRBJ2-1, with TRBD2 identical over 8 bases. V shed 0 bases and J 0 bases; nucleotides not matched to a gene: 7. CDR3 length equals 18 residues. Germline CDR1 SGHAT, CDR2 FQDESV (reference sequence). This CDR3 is CASSLAGSGDNSYNEQFF. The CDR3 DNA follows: TGTGCCAGCAGCTTAGCTGGTAGCGGGGACAACTCCTACAATGAGCAGTTCTTC.

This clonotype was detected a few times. The CDR3 nucleotides are TGCAAGACAGGAGGGGAAACTAACTATGGCTACACCTTC. Protein product: CKTGGETNYGYTF. The rearrangement links TRBV20-1 to TRBJ1-2; a possible D gene is TRBD1 (6 bases). Germline CDR1 and CDR2: DFQATT and SNEGSKA (reference sequence). The CDR3 consists of 13 residues.

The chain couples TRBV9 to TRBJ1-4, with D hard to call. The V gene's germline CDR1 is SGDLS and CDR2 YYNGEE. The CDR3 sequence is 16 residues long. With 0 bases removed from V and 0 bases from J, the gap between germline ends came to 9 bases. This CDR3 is CASSVDSTATNEKLFF. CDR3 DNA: TGTGCCAGCAGCGTAGATTCCACGGCAACTAATGAAAAACTGTTTTTT.

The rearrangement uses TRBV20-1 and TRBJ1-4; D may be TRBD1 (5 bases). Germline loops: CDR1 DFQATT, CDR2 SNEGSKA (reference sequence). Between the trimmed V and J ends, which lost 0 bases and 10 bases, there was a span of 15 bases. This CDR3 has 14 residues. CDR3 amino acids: CSAREGQGVAKLFF. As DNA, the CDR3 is TGCAGTGCTAGAGAAGGCCAAGGGGTCGCAAAACTGTTTTTT.

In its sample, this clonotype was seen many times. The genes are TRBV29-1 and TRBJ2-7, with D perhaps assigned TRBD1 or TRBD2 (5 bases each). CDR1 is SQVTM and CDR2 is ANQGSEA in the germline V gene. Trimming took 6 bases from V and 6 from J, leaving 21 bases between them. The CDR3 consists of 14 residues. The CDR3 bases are TGCAGCGTAATTTCCGGGCCTCTTGGGGGCGAGCAGTACTTC. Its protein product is CSVISGPLGGEQYF.

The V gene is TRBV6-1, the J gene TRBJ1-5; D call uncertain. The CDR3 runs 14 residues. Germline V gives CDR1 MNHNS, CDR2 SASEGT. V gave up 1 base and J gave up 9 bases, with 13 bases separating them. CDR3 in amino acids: CASSEGHGGSPQHF. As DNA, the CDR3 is TGTGCCAGCAGTGAAGGACACGGTGGGTCGCCCCAGCATTTT.

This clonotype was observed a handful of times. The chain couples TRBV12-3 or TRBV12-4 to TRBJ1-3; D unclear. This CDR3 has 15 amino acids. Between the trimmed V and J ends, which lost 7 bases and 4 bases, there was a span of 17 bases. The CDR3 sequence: CASTEGPHGGNTIYF. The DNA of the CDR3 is TGTGCCAGCACCGAAGGGCCCCATGGGGGAAACACCATATATTTT.

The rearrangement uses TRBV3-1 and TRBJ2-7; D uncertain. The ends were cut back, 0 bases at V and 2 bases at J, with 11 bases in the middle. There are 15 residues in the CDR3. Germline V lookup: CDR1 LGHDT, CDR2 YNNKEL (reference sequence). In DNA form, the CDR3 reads TGTGCCAGCAGCCAAGATCTGGAGCCCACCTACGAGCAGTACTTC. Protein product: CASSQDLEPTYEQYF.

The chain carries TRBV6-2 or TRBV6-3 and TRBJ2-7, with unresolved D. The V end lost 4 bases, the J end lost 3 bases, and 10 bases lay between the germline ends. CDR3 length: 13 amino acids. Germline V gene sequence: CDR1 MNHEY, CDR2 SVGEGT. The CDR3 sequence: CASSSDNGYEQYF. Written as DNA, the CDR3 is TGTGCCAGCAGTTCCGACAACGGCTACGAGCAGTACTTC.

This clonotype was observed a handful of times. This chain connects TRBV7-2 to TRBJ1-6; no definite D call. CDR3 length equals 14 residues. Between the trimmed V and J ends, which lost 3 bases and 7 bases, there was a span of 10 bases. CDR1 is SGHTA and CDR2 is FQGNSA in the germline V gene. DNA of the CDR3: TGTGCCAGCAGCTTTGGAAAATTAAATTCACCCCTCCACTTT. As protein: CASSFGKLNSPLHF.

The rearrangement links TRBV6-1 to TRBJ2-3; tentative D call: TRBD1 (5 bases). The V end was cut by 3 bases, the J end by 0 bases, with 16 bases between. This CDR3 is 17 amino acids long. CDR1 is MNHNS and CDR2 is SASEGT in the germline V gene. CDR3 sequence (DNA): TGTGCCAGCAGTGACCCCCCAGGGTTCCGTAGCACAGATACGCAGTATTTT. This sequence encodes CASSDPPGFRSTDTQYF.

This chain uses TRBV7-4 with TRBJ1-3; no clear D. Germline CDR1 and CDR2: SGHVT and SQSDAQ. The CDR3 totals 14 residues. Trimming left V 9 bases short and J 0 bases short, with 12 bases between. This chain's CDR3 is CARPLRNSGNTIYF. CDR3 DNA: TGTGCCAGACCACTTCGTAACTCTGGAAACACCATATATTTT.

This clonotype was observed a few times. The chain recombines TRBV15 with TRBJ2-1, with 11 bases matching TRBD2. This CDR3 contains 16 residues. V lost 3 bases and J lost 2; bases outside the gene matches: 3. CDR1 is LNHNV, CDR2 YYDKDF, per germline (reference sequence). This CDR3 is CATSSKLAGAYNEQFF. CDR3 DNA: TGTGCCACCAGCAGTAAACTAGCGGGAGCCTACAATGAGCAGTTCTTC.